The 27 T cell receptor beta chains below were found in one sample sequenced in a study of regulatory T cells in long-lasting Graves disease (dated by TCRdb to about 2021). The library was made by multiplex PCR. Reads for this sample came from an Illumina HiSeq 4000. TCR beta libraries were built with iRepertoire HTBI primers and Arm-PCR amplification of CDR3 regions. TCRdb reanalyzed the raw reads on its own, using fastp at Q25 for trimming and MiXCR for clone calling, and kept in-frame beta chains. One record per CDR3 amino acid sequence lists the most common genes and DNA. This sample lists about 460,000 distinct CDR3 sequences; about 14% were detected once. The top ten constitute approximately 15% of the sample. This specimen's time point label, interpreted: newly diagnosed GD, antithyroid drugs for less than 3 months. RNA was extracted from PBMCs in TRIzol for both TCR sequencing and RNA sequencing.

This sample was also put to use in a study of T cells in Graves' hyperthyroidism and ophthalmopathy.

Sample: peripheral blood mononuclear cells (PBMCs), taken at new diagnosis, from a patient treated with antithyroid drugs. These receptors all come from a woman between 45 and 65 years old with Graves disease. Donor details come from another sample of the same person, matched by shared clones.

The chain combines TRBV5-5 with TRBJ2-5; no reliable D call. This CDR3 comprises 15 residues. Germline CDR1 and CDR2: SGHKS and YYEKEE (reference sequence). The V end was cut by 3 bases, the J end by 1 base, with 13 bases between. The CDR3 DNA follows: TGTGCCAGCAGCTCCCTCGACACCCCCCAAGAGACCCAGTACTTC. It yields the protein CASSSLDTPQETQYF.

This chain connects TRBV20-1 to TRBJ2-1; 8 bases are a match to TRBD1. V trimming: 2 bases; J trimming: 7 bases; junction bases outside the gene matches: 16. Germline V gene data show CDR1 as DFQATT and CDR2 as SNEGSKA (reference sequence). CDR3 size: 17 residues. CDR3 loop: CSARITRSGTGDNEQFF. CDR3 sequence (DNA): TGCAGTGCTAGAATCACACGCTCCGGGACAGGAGATAATGAGCAGTTCTTC.

For this clonotype: A much larger clone differs by one base, so this may be a read error. V is TRBV18 and J is TRBJ2-2, with a tentative D call TRBD2 (5 bases). Germline loops: CDR1 KGHSH, CDR2 LQKENI. This CDR3 has 15 amino acids. Written as DNA, the CDR3 is TGTGCCAGCTCCAAGATTGAGGAAAACACCGGGGAGCTGGTTTTT. Its protein is CASSKIEENTGELVF. Full variable domain (outside the CDR3, taken from reference TRBV18 and TRBJ2-2): NAGVMQNPRHLVRRRGQEARLRCSPMKGHSHVYWYRQLPEEGLKFMVYLQKENIIDESGMPKERFSAEFPKEGPSILRIQQVVRGDSAAYFCASSKIEENTGELVFGEGSRLTVL.

This chain uses TRBV20-1 with TRBJ2-5, with 7 bases fitting TRBD1. CDR3 length: 14 residues. V was clipped by 0 bases and J by 5 bases; unmatched bases: 6. Per germline, CDR1 DFQATT and CDR2 SNEGSKA (reference sequence). CDR3 sequence reads: CSARDPRQGETQYF. As DNA, the CDR3 is TGCAGTGCTAGAGATCCAAGACAGGGCGAGACCCAGTACTTC.

The V gene is TRBV7-3, the J gene TRBJ1-4, with 10 bases matching TRBD1. CDR3 length: 18 amino acids. In germline, CDR1 is SGHTA, CDR2 FQGTGA. Trimming cost V 2 bases and J 3 bases; bases outside gene matches: 9. In DNA form, the CDR3 reads TGTGCCAGCAGCTTAGTCTGGACAGGGGGATTGTCTAATGAAAAACTGTTTTTT. It translates to CASSLVWTGGLSNEKLFF.

The rearrangement links TRBV28 to TRBJ1-5; weak D call: TRBD1 (6 bases). The CDR3 loop spans 16 amino acids. Germline lookup yields CDR1 MDHEN and CDR2 SYDVKM. V lost 1 base and J lost 1, with 11 bases in between. The CDR3: CASSLSAGASNQPQHF. CDR3 coding DNA: TGTGCCAGCAGTTTATCCGCAGGGGCAAGCAATCAGCCCCAGCATTTT.

The chain carries TRBV24-1 and TRBJ2-1; TRBD2 matches at 12 bases. CDR3 length equals 15 residues. The J segment lost 8 bases and the V segment lost 4 bases, leaving 5 bases of the junction unmatched. Germline values: CDR1 KGHDR, CDR2 SFDVKD. The CDR3 loop is CATSDKTSGGHEQFF. Written as DNA, the CDR3 is TGTGCCACCAGTGACAAGACTAGCGGGGGTCATGAGCAGTTCTTC.

This clonotype was seen many times. CDR3 DNA sequence: TGTGCCAGCAGCCCGGGACTAGCGGACTCGGAGACCCAGTACTTC. Protein product: CASSPGLADSETQYF. The chain joins TRBV6-1 to TRBJ2-5; TRBD2 aligns across 11 bases. CDR3 length: 15 amino acids. The junction had 8 bases not matched to a gene; V was cut back by 6 bases and J by 5 bases. Germline V gene sequence: CDR1 MNHNS, CDR2 SASEGT.

This clonotype has ten or more counts. This sequence joins TRBV7-2 and TRBJ2-1, with D perhaps matching TRBD2 (5 bases). Germline loops: CDR1 SGHTA, CDR2 FQGNSA. This CDR3 is built from 12 residues. Deletions cut 5 bases from V and 8 bases from J, with 10 bases between. As DNA, the CDR3 is TGTGCCAGCAGCGCCCAACTAGATGAGCAGTTCTTC. Its protein product is CASSAQLDEQFF.

The gene calls are TRBV19 and TRBJ2-7; 11 nucleotides line up with TRBD1. V lost 4 bases, J lost 6 bases, and 5 bases stayed unmatched. Germline-derived CDR1 and CDR2 are LNHDA and SQIVND (reference sequence). CDR3 length: 14 residues. In DNA, the CDR3 is TGTGCCAGTAGTACGGACAGGGGGCGCGGCGAGCAGTACTTC. This encodes CASSTDRGRGEQYF.

This clonotype was seen only a few times. The chain joins TRBV20-1 to TRBJ2-7; the match to TRBD1 covers 7 bases. Germline V gene data show CDR1 as DFQATT and CDR2 as SNEGSKA (reference sequence). The V and J ends lost 5 bases and 3 bases, in that order; junction bases with no gene match: 10. CDR3 length: 14 amino acids. The CDR3 here is CSAPRGLVGYEQYF. The CDR3 DNA follows: TGCAGTGCTCCTAGGGGGCTAGTAGGCTACGAGCAGTACTTC.

Notes on this clonotype: A single base separates this from a much larger clone, so it may be a read error. V gene TRBV10-3 combines with J gene TRBJ2-7; D is undetermined. The CDR3 covers 14 residues. In germline, CDR1 is ENHRY, CDR2 SYGVKD. V lost 7 bases and J 0 bases, leaving 13 bases between the germline ends. In DNA form, the CDR3 reads TGTGCCATCATTGACCGGCAGAGCTCCTACGAGCAGTACTTC. Its protein product is CAIIDRQSSYEQYF.

This clonotype has ten or more counts. The chain combines TRBV6-1 with TRBJ2-7; 15 positions agree with TRBD2. The V gene's germline CDR1 is MNHNS and CDR2 SASEGT. The CDR3 extends over 15 amino acids. V lost 4 bases, J lost 2 bases, and 0 bases stayed unmatched. This CDR3 reads CASSGTSGRAYEQYF. The CDR3 DNA follows: TGTGCCAGCAGTGGGACTAGCGGGAGGGCCTACGAGCAGTACTTC.

About this clonotype: A much larger clone is a single base away; this may be a read error. The CDR3 coding sequence is TGTGCCAGCAGCCAAGGGACTAGCGGGAGAGTAGAGACCCAGCACTTC. The encoded protein is CASSQGTSGRVETQHF. V usage is TRBV11-2 and J usage is TRBJ2-5; 14 bases match TRBD2. CDR3 length equals 16 residues. Per the germline V gene, CDR1 is SGHAT and CDR2 is FQNNGV.

This clonotype was observed at least ten times. The chain couples TRBV28 to TRBJ1-5; 7 nucleotides align to TRBD1. The ends lost 5 bases at V and 4 bases at J; junction bases unmatched: 5. Germline CDR1 is MDHEN and CDR2 is SYDVKM. The CDR3 covers 14 residues. The CDR3 reads CASSEGQPNQPQHF. The CDR3 coding sequence is TGTGCCAGCAGTGAGGGACAGCCTAATCAGCCCCAGCATTTT.

In this sample, this clonotype turned up many times. The rearrangement uses TRBV2 and TRBJ2-4, with 8 bases fitting TRBD1. Germline V gene sequence: CDR1 SNHLY, CDR2 FYNNEI. Germline trimming cut 8 bases from V and 2 bases from J; bases unmatched to any gene: 20. CDR3 length: 19 residues. The CDR3 protein is CASSPTGDPPYVTKNIQYF. The CDR3 DNA follows: TGTGCCAGCTCCCCGACAGGGGACCCCCCTTATGTTACCAAAAACATTCAGTACTTC.

This clonotype has ten or more counts. The rearrangement joins TRBV25-1 to TRBJ2-1, with 7 bases lining up with TRBD2. Trimming took 6 bases from V and 9 from J; bases not matched to a gene: 5. This CDR3 region has 12 residues. Germline lookup yields CDR1 MGHDK and CDR2 SYGVNS. The CDR3 sequence is CASSRAGVEQFF. CDR3 coding DNA: TGTGCCAGCAGCAGGGCGGGAGTTGAGCAGTTCTTC.

This clonotype was seen ten or more times. This chain uses TRBV5-1 with TRBJ2-7; 11 nucleotides line up with TRBD2. The CDR3 contains 19 residues. Germline V gene lookup returns CDR1 SGHRS and CDR2 YFSETQ. V lost 0 bases, J lost 2 bases, and 13 bases stayed unmatched. In nucleotides, the CDR3 is TGCGCCAGCAGCTTGGCAGCTGCTTTGCTAGCGGGAGGAACCTACGAGCAGTACTTC. Its translation: CASSLAAALLAGGTYEQYF.

At least ten counts were recorded for this clonotype. The chain employs TRBV10-3 and TRBJ1-1; D unclear. Germline assignment: CDR1 ENHRY and CDR2 SYGVKD. The V end lost 9 bases, the J end lost 1 base, and 12 bases lay between the germline ends. This CDR3 region has 13 residues. CDR3 DNA: TGTGCCATGAAACCCACACGGAACACTGAAGCTTTCTTT. Translation gives CAMKPTRNTEAFF.

Concerning this clonotype: This is likely a read error, given that the CDR3 carries no conserved phenylalanine or tryptophan at its end. This sequence joins TRBV10-2 and TRBJ2-7; 12 bases fit TRBD2. After removal of 8 bases from V and 3 bases from J, the junction contained 8 bases not matched to a gene. CDR1 WSHSY and CDR2 SAAADI come from the germline V gene. The CDR3 consists of 15 residues. The CDR3 coding sequence is TGCGCCAGCTCCCCGCGACTAGCGGGAGTCTACGAGCAGTACCTC. Amino acids: CASSPRLAGVYEQYL.

The chain combines TRBV13 with TRBJ2-5, with TRBD1 matching 9 bases. The CDR3 has 14 amino acids. Germline loops: CDR1 PRHDT, CDR2 FYEKMQ (reference sequence). The V segment lost 5 bases and the J segment 5 bases; nucleotides outside the gene matches: 6. The CDR3 DNA reads as TGTGCCAGCAGCGCTACAGGGGGCTGGGAGACCCAGTACTTC. Its translation: CASSATGGWETQYF.

V usage is TRBV10-2 and J usage is TRBJ2-7; D gene uncertain. Trimming left V 0 bases short and J 4 bases short, with 4 bases between. The CDR3 is 12 residues long. Per germline, CDR1 WSHSY and CDR2 SAAADI. Here the CDR3 DNA reads TGCGCCAGCAGTGAGTCCTTTTACGAGCAGTACTTC. This codes for CASSESFYEQYF.

The V gene is TRBV12-3 or TRBV12-4, the J gene TRBJ1-3, with 7 bases lining up with TRBD1. There are 17 residues in the CDR3. Trimming at V came to 8 bases and at J to 1 base, leaving 14 bases not matched to a gene. DNA for the CDR3: TGTGCCAGCTCACCCCCAGACAGGGCGATGTCTGGAAACACCATATATTTT. It is translated as CASSPPDRAMSGNTIYF.

This clonotype has ten or more counts. This chain connects TRBV30 to TRBJ2-1; TRBD2 aligns across 7 bases. This CDR3 comprises 13 residues. V was pared by 8 bases and J by 7 bases, with 11 bases of the junction left unmatched. Germline-derived CDR1 and CDR2 are GTSNPN and SVGIG (reference sequence). The CDR3 nucleotides read TGTGCCGGCGGGCCGGGACTAAATAATGAGCAGTTCTTC. Its translation is CAGGPGLNNEQFF. The complete variable domain, with remaining parts taken from reference TRBV30 and TRBJ2-1, reads SQTIHQWPATLVQPVGSPLSLECTVEGTSNPNLYWYRQAAGRGLQLLFYSVGIGQISSEVPQNLSASRPQDRQFILSSKKLLLSDSGFYLCAGGPGLNNEQFFGPGTRLTVL.

Notes on this clonotype: It may be a read error: a sequence one base away is much more abundant. The CDR3 sequence: CASNDRGRKNEQFF. The CDR3 DNA reads as TGTGCCAGCAACGACAGGGGGCGCAAAAATGAGCAGTTCTTC. V is TRBV6-1 and J is TRBJ2-1; 10 nucleotides match TRBD1. Losses at the gene ends were 7 bases for V and 7 bases for J; bases not matched to a gene: 7. CDR3 size: 14 residues. Germline CDR1 and CDR2: MNHNS and SASEGT.

The table lists this clonotype with a few counts. The chain couples TRBV5-6 to TRBJ2-7; tentatively, D is TRBD1 (6 bases). This CDR3 contains 14 residues. Per germline, CDR1 SGHDT and CDR2 YYEEEE. Trimming stripped 5 bases from V and 1 base from J, with 13 bases between. CDR3 sequence (DNA): TGTGCCAGCAGTTTTCCTACAGGGTCCTACGAGCAGTACTTC. Protein product: CASSFPTGSYEQYF.

Ten or more counts support this clonotype. V usage is TRBV20-1 and J usage is TRBJ2-1; TRBD2 matches 8 bases. From germline, CDR1 is DFQATT and CDR2 SNEGSKA (reference sequence). The length of the CDR3 is 17 residues. V trimming: 3 bases; J trimming: 0 bases; junction bases outside the gene matches: 10. The DNA for the CDR3 is TGCAGTGCTAGTCCCCTAGCGGGCGTGAGCTCCTACAATGAGCAGTTCTTC. Encoded protein: CSASPLAGVSSYNEQFF.